The clone carrying this TCR beta chain appeared a single time. Sequenced by immunoSEQ multiplex PCR; TCRdb stores in-frame clones only, minus some. The table includes hundreds of thousands of clones, 88% detected once. This entry is derived from a study of shared T cell receptors in the human thymus. This sample was shared with a second study, whose subject was human thymus T cells. That work states: Those donating were healthy Finnish infants in corrective surgery for congenital heart defects. Resections removed during corrective heart surgery provided the thymus tissue used.

This TCR came from a boy in the first two years of life with a congenital heart defect. The material sequenced was thymocytes.

The chain's CDR3 is CASSPRLAGGTDTQYF. In nucleotides, the CDR3 is TGTGCCAGCAGTCCCCGACTAGCGGGAGGCACAGATACGCAGTATTTT. This chain uses TRBV27 with TRBJ2-3; 12 bases match TRBD2. The CDR3 is 16 residues long. The germline V gene encodes CDR1 MNHEY and CDR2 SMNVEV (reference sequence). After removal of 5 bases from V and 1 base from J, the junction contained 4 bases not matched to a gene.